The entry that follows covers one T cell receptor beta chain sequence. Repertoires were generated with immunoSEQ multiplex PCR, while TCRdb's copy carries only in-frame clones and drops some. The sample has approximately 100,000 clones, roughly 80% seen once. These data are taken from a study of blood T cell repertoires in COVID-19. This CDR3 is built from 15 residues. After removal of 0 bases from V and 7 bases from J, the junction contained 5 bases not matched to a gene. The germline gives CDR1 ENHRY, CDR2 SYGVKD. The sequence came from a woman in her fifties or sixties with acute or convalescent COVID-19. Sequencing was carried out using peripheral blood. The chain employs TRBV10-3 and TRBJ2-1; 8 nucleotides match TRBD2. CDR3 loop: CAISESPAGANEQFF. DNA for the CDR3: TGTGCCATCAGTGAGTCGCCAGCGGGAGCGAATGAGCAGTTCTTC.